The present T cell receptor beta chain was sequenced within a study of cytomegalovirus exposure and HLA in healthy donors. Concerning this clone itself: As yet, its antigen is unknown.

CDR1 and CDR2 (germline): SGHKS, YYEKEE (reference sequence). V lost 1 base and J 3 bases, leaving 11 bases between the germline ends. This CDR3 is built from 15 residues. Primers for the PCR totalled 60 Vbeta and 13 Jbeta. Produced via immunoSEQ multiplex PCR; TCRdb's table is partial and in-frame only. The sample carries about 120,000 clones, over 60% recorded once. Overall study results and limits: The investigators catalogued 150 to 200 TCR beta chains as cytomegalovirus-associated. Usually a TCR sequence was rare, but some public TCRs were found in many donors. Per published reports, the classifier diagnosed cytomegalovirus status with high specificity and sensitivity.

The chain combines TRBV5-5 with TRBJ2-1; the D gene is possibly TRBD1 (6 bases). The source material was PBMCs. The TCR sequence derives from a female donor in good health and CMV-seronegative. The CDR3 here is CASSLLSGVYNEQFF. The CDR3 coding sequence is TGTGCCAGCAGCTTGTTGTCAGGGGTCTACAATGAGCAGTTCTTC.